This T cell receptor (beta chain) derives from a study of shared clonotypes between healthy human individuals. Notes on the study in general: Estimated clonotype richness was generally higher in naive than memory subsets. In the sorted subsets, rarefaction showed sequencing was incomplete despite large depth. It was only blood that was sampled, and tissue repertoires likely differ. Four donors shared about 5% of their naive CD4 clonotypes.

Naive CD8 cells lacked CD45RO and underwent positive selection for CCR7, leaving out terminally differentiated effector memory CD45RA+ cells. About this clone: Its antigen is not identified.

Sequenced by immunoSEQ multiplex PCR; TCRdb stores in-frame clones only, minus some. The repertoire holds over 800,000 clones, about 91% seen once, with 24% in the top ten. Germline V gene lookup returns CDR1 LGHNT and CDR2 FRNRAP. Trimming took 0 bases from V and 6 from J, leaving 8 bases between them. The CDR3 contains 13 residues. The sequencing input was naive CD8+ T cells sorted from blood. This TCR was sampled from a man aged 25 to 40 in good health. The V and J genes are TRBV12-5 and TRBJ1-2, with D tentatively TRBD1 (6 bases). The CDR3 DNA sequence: TGTGCTAGTGGTTTGGTGGGGGCGCATGGCTACACCTTC. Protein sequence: CASGLVGAHGYTF.